The sequence of this T cell receptor beta chain was determined in a study of cytotoxic CD8 clonotypes in ibrutinib-treated CLL. On the study more broadly: Sequencing produced an average of about 260,000 productive templates and under 95,000 productive rearrangements per sample.

Data came from immunoSEQ multiplex PCR; TCRdb stores just in-frame clones and leaves some out. The data contain 130,000 or so clones, roughly 80% of them singletons. The germline gives CDR1 SGHTA, CDR2 FQGNSA. CDR3 size: 15 residues. The V and J ends lost 5 bases and 1 base respectively, with 13 bases between them. The study's findings and limits: Progressing patients had sampling times that differed from those of sustained-remission patients. Clonality rose at ibrutinib response and fell back toward baseline at progression.

As to this clone: Its antigen is as yet unknown.

V gene TRBV7-2 combines with J gene TRBJ2-3, with D hard to call. The sequences come from PBMCs, collected after 12 months of ibrutinib treatment. The clonotype comes from a human donor with chronic lymphocytic leukemia. The CDR3 DNA sequence: TGTGCCAGCAGCCTAAGGTGGTTCGGCACAGATACGCAGTATTTT. Amino acids: CASSLRWFGTDTQYF.